This T cell receptor (beta chain) was recorded in a study of beta chain features in type 1 diabetes. General study points: The cDNA sequencing approach could over-represent high-TCR-expressing cells.

Researchers reported sorting CD4+ naive, central memory, regulatory and stem cell-like memory cells via CD45RO/CCR7/CD25/CD127/CD95/CD27. The study reverse transcribed the entire isolated RNA, so it sequenced expressed TCRB transcripts. The assay was immunoSEQ multiplex PCR, and TCRdb's table has in-frame clones only and misses some. The table has about 160,000 clones, less than 9.5% seen once. A word on this clone: What it binds is not known.

The sequenced material came from central memory CD4+ T cells from blood. The clonotype originates from a man younger than 35 in good health.

This chain's CDR3 is CASSRTGRNYGYTF. The CDR3, as DNA: TGTGCCAGTAGTAGGACAGGGAGGAACTATGGCTACACCTTC. The chain links TRBV19 to TRBJ1-2; 8 bases are a match to TRBD1. Trimming at V came to 4 bases and at J to 2 bases, leaving 3 bases not matched to a gene. The CDR3 runs 14 residues. Germline CDR1 is LNHDA and CDR2 is SQIVND (reference sequence).